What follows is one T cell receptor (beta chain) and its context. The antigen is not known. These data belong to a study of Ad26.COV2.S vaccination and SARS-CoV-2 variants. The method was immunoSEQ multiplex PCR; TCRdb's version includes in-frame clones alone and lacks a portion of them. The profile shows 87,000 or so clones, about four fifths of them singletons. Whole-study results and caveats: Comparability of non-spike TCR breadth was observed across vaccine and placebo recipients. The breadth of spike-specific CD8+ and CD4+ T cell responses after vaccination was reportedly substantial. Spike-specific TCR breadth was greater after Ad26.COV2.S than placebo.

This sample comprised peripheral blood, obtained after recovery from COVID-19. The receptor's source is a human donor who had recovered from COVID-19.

Here the CDR3 reads CASSSPDRTLNTEAFF. For the CDR3, the DNA is TGTGCCAGCAGCTCTCCTGACAGGACCCTTAACACTGAAGCTTTCTTT. The genes are TRBV11-2 and TRBJ1-1; weak D call: TRBD1 (6 bases). Between the trimmed V and J ends, which lost 4 bases and 2 bases, there was a span of 17 bases. Germline V CDR1 and CDR2: SGHAT, FQNNGV. The CDR3 sequence is 16 residues long.